These 13 T cell receptor beta chains share one sample of origin, sequenced in a study of human versus mouse CDR3 diversity and MHC coevolution. Data came from immunoSEQ multiplex PCR; TCRdb stores just in-frame clones and leaves some out. This table holds some 80,000 clones, around 92% found once. Sequenced input: naive CD4+ T cells from blood. Subset of the sample: CD45RO-negative CD62L-positive naive CD4 T cells. The receptors here all came from a person aged 30 to 69 in good health.

The V gene is TRBV5-1, the J gene TRBJ2-7, with 8 bases identical to TRBD2. With V trimmed by 0 bases and J by 10 bases, 9 bases remained unmatched. Germline V CDR1 and CDR2: SGHRS, YFSETQ. This CDR3 comprises 14 residues. CDR3 DNA: TGCGCCAGCAGCTTGGTTTTGAGCGGGAGTGAACAGTACTTC. This encodes CASSLVLSGSEQYF.

The chain has TRBV30 and TRBJ1-5; TRBD1 aligns across 8 bases. The CDR3 extends over 15 amino acids. With 3 bases clipped from V and 6 bases from J, the junction kept 10 bases outside the gene matches. Germline V gene data show CDR1 as GTSNPN and CDR2 as SVGIG (reference sequence). CDR3 DNA sequence: TGTGCCTGGAGCCTCGGACAGGGCATAGGTCAGCCCCAGCATTTT. Amino acids: CAWSLGQGIGQPQHF.

The rearrangement joins TRBV6-5 to TRBJ2-1; a weak D match, TRBD2 (6 bases). CDR3 length: 14 residues. Germline V gene lookup returns CDR1 MNHEY and CDR2 SVGAGI. Trimming removed 5 bases from V and 8 bases from J, with 16 bases in between. Here the CDR3 DNA reads TGTGCCAGCAGTCGCCGGGGCCCGGGGGATGAGCAGTTCTTC. Residues: CASSRRGPGDEQFF.

CDR3 region: CASTREGKGGYTF. The CDR3 DNA sequence: TGTGCCAGCACTCGGGAGGGGAAGGGCGGCTACACCTTC. V and J are TRBV19 and TRBJ1-2; a weak D match, TRBD1 (5 bases). The CDR3 runs to 13 residues. In germline, CDR1 is LNHDA, CDR2 SQIVND (reference sequence). Trimming removed 9 bases from V and 8 bases from J, with 19 bases in between.

The V call is TRBV19, the J call TRBJ2-1; weak D call: TRBD2 (6 bases). CDR3 length: 16 residues. Trimming removed 1 base at V and 5 bases at J, with 15 bases between. The germline gives CDR1 LNHDA, CDR2 SQIVND (reference sequence). CDR3 protein: CASSIVGIAADNEQFF. The CDR3 DNA is TGTGCCAGTAGTATAGTGGGAATAGCGGCAGACAATGAGCAGTTCTTC.

The genes are TRBV9 and TRBJ1-1; D gene uncertain. V was shortened by 4 bases and J by 0 bases, with 10 bases between the two germline ends. This CDR3 is built from 14 residues. Germline V gives CDR1 SGDLS, CDR2 YYNGEE. The CDR3 spells CASSTDLLNTEAFF. CDR3 nucleotides: TGTGCCAGCAGCACGGACTTGTTGAACACTGAAGCTTTCTTT.

The sample holds a few counts of this clone. This rearrangement joins TRBV28 to TRBJ1-1; 8 nucleotides line up with TRBD1. V trimming: 5 bases; J trimming: 10 bases; junction bases outside the gene matches: 12. The CDR3 sequence is 14 residues long. CDR1 and CDR2 (germline): MDHEN, SYDVKM. CDR3 DNA: TGTGCCAGCAGTCGATCTCCAGGGGGCTCGGGAGCTTTCTTT. The encoded protein is CASSRSPGGSGAFF.

The V call is TRBV19, the J call TRBJ1-1; a weak D match, TRBD1 (5 bases). CDR1 and CDR2 from the germline V gene are LNHDA and SQIVND (reference sequence). The V gene lost 1 base and the J gene lost 2 bases, with 14 bases spanning the gap. CDR3 length: 16 amino acids. The CDR3 DNA sequence: TGTGCCAGTAGTATAGGAGGGACTTTTAAAAACACTGAAGCTTTCTTT. Its translation: CASSIGGTFKNTEAFF.

This rearrangement joins TRBV28 to TRBJ1-2; D is perhaps TRBD1 (6 bases). The CDR3 extends over 13 amino acids. Between the trimmed V and J ends, which lost 6 bases and 7 bases, there was a span of 15 bases. CDR1 and CDR2 from the germline V gene are MDHEN and SYDVKM. The DNA for the CDR3 is TGTGCCAGCAGCCCCCAGAGGACAGCTGGCTACACCTTC. Residues: CASSPQRTAGYTF.

The genes are TRBV5-5 and TRBJ2-5, with 7 bases fitting TRBD2. Germline-derived CDR1 and CDR2 are SGHKS and YYEKEE (reference sequence). This CDR3 spans 14 amino acids. The ends lost 5 bases at V and 1 base at J; junction bases unmatched: 5. CDR3 DNA sequence: TGTGCCAGCAGGCTTGGGGGGGGCCAAGAGACCCAGTACTTC. This gives the protein CASRLGGGQETQYF.

This sequence joins TRBV5-1 and TRBJ2-7; possible D gene TRBD2, 7 bases. V was shortened by 0 bases and J by 5 bases, with 18 bases between the two germline ends. The CDR3 is 16 residues long. Germline CDR1 and CDR2: SGHRS and YFSETQ. In nucleotides, the CDR3 is TGCGCCAGCAGCTTGGAGGGGGGGAGGGTAAGCGACGAGCAGTACTTC. This gives the protein CASSLEGGRVSDEQYF.

The chain links TRBV14 to TRBJ2-7, with D possibly TRBD1 on 6 matching bases. V lost 3 bases to trimming and J lost 0 bases, with 12 bases between them. The CDR3 consists of 15 residues. Germline CDR1 and CDR2: SGHDN and FVKESK. The CDR3 region is CASSHTGWGSYEQYF. CDR3 DNA: TGTGCCAGCAGCCATACAGGGTGGGGCTCCTACGAGCAGTACTTC. The full variable domain, with the rest looked up from reference TRBV14 and TRBJ2-7, is EAGVTQFPSHSVIEKGQTVTLRCDPISGHDNLYWYRRVMGKEIKFLLHFVKESKQDESGMPNNRFLAERTGGTYSTLKVQPAELEDSGVYFCASSHTGWGSYEQYFGPGTRLTVT.

CDR3 region: CASSRTGTGITTNEKLFF. CDR3 bases: TGTGCCAGCTCACGAACCGGGACAGGGATCACAACTAATGAAAAACTGTTTTTT. The chain has TRBV18 and TRBJ1-4; 9 bases agree with TRBD1. CDR3 size: 18 residues. The germline V gene has CDR1 KGHSH and CDR2 LQKENI. The V gene end was trimmed by 4 bases and the J gene end by 0 bases; junction bases not matched to a gene: 9.